The clone carrying this T cell receptor beta chain has a single count. The same CDR3 also results from other DNA sequences found in this sample. The source of the sample is a study of OX40 agonist ivuxolimab in advanced cancers. Study background: Dose-escalation cases comprised hepatocellular carcinoma, melanoma, renal cell or head and neck cancer.

Using immunoSEQ multiplex PCR, the repertoire was profiled, and TCRdb retains in-frame clones only, with some absent. Among roughly 48,000 clones listed, around nine tenths were seen once. This sequence originates from an adult with an advanced solid tumor such as melanoma, head and neck, liver or kidney cancer. The sample was CD4+ or CD8+ T cells sorted from blood, taken in a trial of the OX40 agonist ivuxolimab.

The CDR3 region is CASSLQGSYEQYF. The CDR3 coding sequence is TGTGCCAGCAGTTTACAGGGGTCCTACGAGCAGTACTTC. The chain recombines TRBV27 with TRBJ2-7; a possible D gene is TRBD1 (6 bases). The CDR3 runs to 13 residues. The germline V gene encodes CDR1 MNHEY and CDR2 SMNVEV (reference sequence). The germline V and J ends were trimmed by 2 bases and 1 base, with 6 bases remaining between them.